One sample yielded the 28 T cell receptor beta chains listed below, sequenced in a study of shared T cell receptors in the human thymus. The table came from immunoSEQ multiplex PCR; TCRdb's copy has only in-frame clones and leaves some out. The data hold roughly 550,000 clones, with 78% observed a single time. The data also belong to a second study, concerning human thymus T cells.

What was sequenced was thymocytes. The receptors derive from a boy in the first two years of life with a congenital heart defect.

J is TRBJ1-5 and V is TRBV21-1; TRBD1, the table's D call, was not compared with the DNA. TRBV21-1 is a listed pseudogene. The CDR3 totals 18 residues. CDR3 sequence (DNA): TGTGCCAGCAGCAAAGAGCGGAACAGGGATGAGGGCAATCAGCCCCAGCATTTT. Protein: CASSKERNRDEGNQPQHF.

The CDR3 reads CASSVRDLQETQYF. CDR3 nucleotide sequence: TGTGCCAGCAGCGTCAGGGATCTTCAAGAGACCCAGTACTTC. This chain links TRBV9 with TRBJ2-5; possibly TRBD1 for D (5 bases). The V and J ends lost 2 bases and 2 bases respectively, with 10 bases between them. Germline CDR1 SGDLS, CDR2 YYNGEE. This CDR3 region has 14 residues.

This chain uses TRBV27 with TRBJ2-3; tentative D call: TRBD2 (6 bases). CDR3 size: 18 residues. Germline V gene sequence: CDR1 MNHEY, CDR2 SMNVEV (reference sequence). The V and J ends lost 5 bases and 2 bases respectively, with 23 bases between them. The CDR3 loop reads CASSPEIGSPHATDTQYF. Written as DNA, the CDR3 is TGTGCCAGCAGTCCAGAAATCGGGAGTCCCCACGCCACAGATACGCAGTATTTT.

The V and J genes are TRBV10-3 and TRBJ2-3, with 15 bases that match TRBD2. Germline V gene sequence: CDR1 ENHRY, CDR2 SYGVKD. V shed 5 bases, J shed 0 bases, and the junction held 9 bases outside the gene matches. The CDR3 has 19 amino acids. CDR3 protein: CAISNGLAGGPNSTDTQYF. In nucleotides, the CDR3 is TGTGCCATCAGTAACGGACTAGCGGGAGGGCCCAATAGCACAGATACGCAGTATTTT.

The V and J genes are TRBV2 and TRBJ1-3, with D perhaps matching TRBD1 (6 bases). The CDR3 length is 16 residues. Trimming took 7 bases from V and 0 from J, leaving 16 bases between them. Germline CDR1 reads SNHLY; CDR2 reads FYNNEI. The CDR3 sequence: CASTLPTGSSGNTIYF. CDR3 coding DNA: TGTGCCAGCACCCTCCCAACAGGGAGCTCTGGAAACACCATATATTTT.

The rearrangement joins TRBV2 to TRBJ2-5, with 11 bases identical to TRBD2. CDR3 length: 15 residues. The ends lost 3 bases at V and 5 bases at J; junction bases unmatched: 5. Germline lookup yields CDR1 SNHLY and CDR2 FYNNEI. The CDR3 protein is CASSDGLAGRETQYF. In nucleotides, the CDR3 is TGTGCCAGCAGTGATGGACTAGCGGGCAGGGAGACCCAGTACTTC.

The chain joins TRBV5-1 to TRBJ2-1; D is possibly TRBD1 (5 bases). Germline V gene sequence: CDR1 SGHRS, CDR2 YFSETQ. The V gene lost 0 bases and the J gene lost 6 bases, with 7 bases spanning the gap. The length of the CDR3 is 13 residues. In DNA form, the CDR3 reads TGCGCCAGCAGCTTGGGGGGCCCCAATGAGCAGTTCTTC. Protein product: CASSLGGPNEQFF.

The V call is TRBV27, the J call TRBJ2-1; D is uncertain. CDR1 is MNHEY and CDR2 is SMNVEV in the germline V gene (reference sequence). There are 13 residues in the CDR3. Trimming shortened V by 5 bases and J by 2 bases, and 7 bases separated the two germline ends. As DNA, the CDR3 is TGTGCCAGCAGTCTACCCCCCTACAATGAGCAGTTCTTC. Its translation is CASSLPPYNEQFF.

The count of this clone is one. The rearrangement links TRBV7-2 to TRBJ2-7; 8 bases agree with TRBD1. The CDR3 is 16 residues long. V dropped 1 base and J dropped 2; count of bases not matched to a gene: 7. Per germline, CDR1 SGHTA and CDR2 FQGNSA. CDR3 in amino acids: CASSLGAGDRTYEQYF. CDR3 nucleotide sequence: TGTGCCAGCAGCTTAGGCGCTGGGGACAGGACCTACGAGCAGTACTTC.

The chain recombines TRBV30 with TRBJ1-1; no reliable D call. The germline V and J ends were trimmed by 3 bases and 11 bases, with 13 bases remaining between them. Germline loops: CDR1 GTSNPN, CDR2 SVGIG (reference sequence). The CDR3 has 11 amino acids. The CDR3 spells CAWSQEGGAFF. The CDR3 DNA reads TGTGCCTGGAGCCAGGAAGGCGGGGCTTTCTTT.

This sequence joins TRBV11-2 and TRBJ2-3, with a weak D call TRBD1 (5 bases). V gave up 1 base and J gave up 2 bases, with 13 bases separating them. The germline CDR1 and CDR2 sequences are SGHAT and FQNNGV. The CDR3 is made up of 16 amino acids. The CDR3 DNA reads TGTGCCAGCAGCTTAGTGAGGCAGGGCCCCACAGATACGCAGTATTTT. This sequence encodes CASSLVRQGPTDTQYF.

A single count supports this clone. V gene TRBV5-6 combines with J gene TRBJ1-2; D is uncertain. The CDR3 loop spans 14 amino acids. V lost 3 bases and J lost 3, with 12 bases in between. CDR1 and CDR2 from the germline V gene are SGHDT and YYEEEE. The CDR3 DNA reads as TGTGCCAGCAGCTGCAATCGACAAGACTATGGCTACACCTTC. Amino acid sequence: CASSCNRQDYGYTF.

V usage is TRBV5-5 and J usage is TRBJ2-7, with no clear D. CDR3 length: 12 residues. Trimming shortened V by 4 bases and J by 6 bases, and 11 bases separated the two germline ends. CDR1 is SGHKS and CDR2 is YYEKEE in the germline V gene (reference sequence). The CDR3 reads CASSHSGSEQYF. In nucleotides, the CDR3 is TGTGCCAGCAGCCACTCAGGAAGCGAGCAGTACTTC.

The gene calls are TRBV5-1 and TRBJ2-1; TRBD1 matches 9 bases. The CDR3 consists of 16 residues. Trimming cost V 0 bases and J 6 bases; bases outside gene matches: 7. The V gene's germline CDR1 is SGHRS and CDR2 YFSETQ. DNA of the CDR3: TGCGCCAGCAGCTTGGAGGGACAGGGAAAAGGCAATGAGCAGTTCTTC. It specifies CASSLEGQGKGNEQFF.

This clone was picked up a small number of times. CDR3 in DNA: TGTGCCAGCAGCAAAGATGGGACAGGTGCCAAAAACATTCAGTACTTC. Protein product: CASSKDGTGAKNIQYF. The V and J genes are TRBV21-1 and TRBJ2-4; the table's D call, TRBD1, has no DNA check behind it. TRBV21-1 constitutes a pseudogene. The CDR3 is made up of 16 amino acids.

The rearrangement links TRBV4-2 to TRBJ2-7; TRBD2 agrees at 7 bases. The J segment lost 2 bases and the V segment lost 0 bases, leaving 10 bases of the junction unmatched. CDR3 size: 17 residues. Germline V CDR1 and CDR2: LGHNA, YNFKEQ. CDR3 bases: TGTGCCAGCAGCCAAGAAGAGTCAGCGGGACTTGCCTACGAGCAGTACTTC. Amino acid sequence: CASSQEESAGLAYEQYF.

The CDR3, as DNA: TGTGCCGGGGGGAGACAGCAACACTACGAGCAGTACTTC. It encodes CAGGRQQHYEQYF. The V and J genes are TRBV2 and TRBJ2-7; TRBD2 might be the D (6 bases). Trimming took 11 bases from V and 3 from J, leaving 17 bases between them. From germline, CDR1 is SNHLY and CDR2 FYNNEI. This CDR3 has 13 amino acids.

The genes are TRBV14 and TRBJ1-4; D is unclear. In germline, CDR1 is SGHDN, CDR2 FVKESK. The CDR3 covers 16 residues. V gave up 0 bases and J gave up 6 bases, with 14 bases separating them. CDR3 nucleotides: TGTGCCAGCAGCCAAGAGCTCCGAGGCCCCCATGAAAAACTGTTTTTT. This codes for CASSQELRGPHEKLFF.

The chain links TRBV10-1 to TRBJ2-7; TRBD1 aligns across 8 bases. The V segment lost 0 bases and the J segment 6 bases; nucleotides outside the gene matches: 10. Per the germline V gene, CDR1 is WNHNN and CDR2 is SYGVQD (reference sequence). The CDR3 loop spans 16 amino acids. The CDR3 loop is CASSESRVDRASEQYF. In DNA form, the CDR3 reads TGCGCCAGCAGTGAGTCGAGGGTGGACAGGGCGTCCGAGCAGTACTTC.

This sequence joins TRBV29-1 and TRBJ2-1; 8 positions agree with TRBD2. From germline, CDR1 is SQVTM and CDR2 ANQGSEA. V trimming: 7 bases; J trimming: 7 bases; junction bases outside the gene matches: 21. The CDR3 has 17 residues. The CDR3 DNA is TGCAGCGCCTCCCACGGAGCGGGGGTGAACCCTTATAATGAGCAGTTCTTC. Translating it yields CSASHGAGVNPYNEQFF.

V and J are TRBV30 and TRBJ2-7, with 10 bases fitting TRBD2. The CDR3 extends over 18 amino acids. Germline V gene sequence: CDR1 GTSNPN, CDR2 SVGIG (reference sequence). Unmatched junction bases numbered 15, after V lost 0 bases and J lost 4 bases. CDR3 DNA sequence: TGTGCCTGGAGTGTTTTCCGGGCGAGAGGACTAGCGGTTTACGAGCAGTACTTC. Its protein is CAWSVFRARGLAVYEQYF. The full variable domain, with the rest looked up from reference TRBV30 and TRBJ2-7, is SQTIHQWPATLVQPVGSPLSLECTVEGTSNPNLYWYRQAAGRGLQLLFYSVGIGQISSEVPQNLSASRPQDRQFILSSKKLLLSDSGFYLCAWSVFRARGLAVYEQYFGPGTRLTVT.

The rearrangement uses TRBV10-1 and TRBJ2-7; possible D gene TRBD1, 5 bases. The CDR3 spans 13 residues. V lost 6 bases and J 2 bases, leaving 11 bases between the germline ends. Germline CDR1 reads WNHNN; CDR2 reads SYGVQD (reference sequence). The DNA of the CDR3 is TGCGCCAGCAGCTTAAAGGGGACCTACGAGCAGTACTTC. Its protein product is CASSLKGTYEQYF.

The chain recombines TRBV14 with TRBJ2-7; TRBD1 matches at 7 bases. There are 15 residues in the CDR3. With V trimmed by 0 bases and J by 7 bases, 9 bases remained unmatched. In germline, CDR1 is SGHDN, CDR2 FVKESK. The CDR3 DNA is TGTGCCAGCAGCCAAGATCCAGGGGGAAGGTGGGAGCAGTACTTC. This gives the protein CASSQDPGGRWEQYF.

This chain joins TRBV19 and TRBJ1-3; no reliable D call. This CDR3 region has 13 residues. Trimming stripped 8 bases from V and 2 bases from J, with 10 bases between. Germline V gene data show CDR1 as LNHDA and CDR2 as SQIVND (reference sequence). CDR3 sequence reads: CASHLGTGNTIYF. The CDR3 DNA follows: TGTGCCAGTCATCTCGGGACTGGAAACACCATATATTTT.

This clone was seen just once. This chain uses TRBV10-1 with TRBJ2-7, with TRBD1 matching 7 bases. This CDR3 contains 16 residues. Germline CDR1 WNHNN, CDR2 SYGVQD (reference sequence). Germline trimming cut 0 bases from V and 4 bases from J; bases unmatched to any gene: 9. Written as DNA, the CDR3 is TGCGCCAGCAGTGAGTCGGTGAAGGGGGCGCAGTACGAGCAGTACTTC. Translating it yields CASSESVKGAQYEQYF.

This chain joins TRBV7-9 and TRBJ2-7; tentatively, D is TRBD1 (6 bases). Germline CDR1 and CDR2: SEHNR and FQNEAQ (reference sequence). Trimming left V 5 bases short and J 6 bases short, with 14 bases between. CDR3 size: 13 residues. Here the CDR3 DNA reads TGTGCCAGCAGCCCCCCCAGGGGCAGCGAGCAGTACTTC. It encodes CASSPPRGSEQYF.

V is TRBV9 and J is TRBJ2-5; D is possibly TRBD1 (6 bases). The CDR3 covers 15 residues. The V gene's germline CDR1 is SGDLS and CDR2 YYNGEE. V shed 1 base and J shed 4 bases, with 14 bases lying between them. This chain's CDR3 is CASSVLSRGIETQYF. In DNA form, the CDR3 reads TGTGCCAGCAGCGTACTCTCCAGGGGTATAGAGACCCAGTACTTC.

The rearrangement uses TRBV10-1 and TRBJ2-1, with 14 bases matching TRBD2. With 3 bases clipped from V and 8 bases from J, the junction kept 12 bases outside the gene matches. This CDR3 comprises 18 residues. Germline values: CDR1 WNHNN, CDR2 SYGVQD (reference sequence). CDR3 bases: TGCGCCAGCAGTGATAGGCCTTTGACTAGCGGGAGGGGCGATGAGCAGTTCTTC. Translated, it gives CASSDRPLTSGRGDEQFF.